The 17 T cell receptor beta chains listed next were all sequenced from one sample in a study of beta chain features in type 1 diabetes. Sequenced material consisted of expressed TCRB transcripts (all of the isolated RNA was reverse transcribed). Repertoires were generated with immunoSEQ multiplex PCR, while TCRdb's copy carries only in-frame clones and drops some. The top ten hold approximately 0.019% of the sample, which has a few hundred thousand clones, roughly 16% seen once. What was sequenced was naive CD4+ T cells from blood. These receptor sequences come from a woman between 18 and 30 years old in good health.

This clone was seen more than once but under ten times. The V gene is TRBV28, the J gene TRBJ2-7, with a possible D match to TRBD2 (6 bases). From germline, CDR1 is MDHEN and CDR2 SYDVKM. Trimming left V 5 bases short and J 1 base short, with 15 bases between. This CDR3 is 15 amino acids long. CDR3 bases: TGTGCCAGCAGTCGTCCCGGGAGCGTATCCTACGAGCAGTACTTC. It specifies CASSRPGSVSYEQYF.

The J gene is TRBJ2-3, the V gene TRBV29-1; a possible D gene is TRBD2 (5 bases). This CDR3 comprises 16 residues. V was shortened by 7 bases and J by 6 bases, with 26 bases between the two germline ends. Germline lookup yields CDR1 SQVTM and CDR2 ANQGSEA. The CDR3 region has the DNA TGCAGCGCCTCATCGCCGCTAGCTCCCCTTAGGGATACGCAGTATTTT. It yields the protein CSASSPLAPLRDTQYF.

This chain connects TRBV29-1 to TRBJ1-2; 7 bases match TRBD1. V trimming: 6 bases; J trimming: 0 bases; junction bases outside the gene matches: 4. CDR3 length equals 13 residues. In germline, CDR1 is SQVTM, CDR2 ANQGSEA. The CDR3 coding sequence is TGCAGCGTGCCGACAGGGTCTAACTATGGCTACACCTTC. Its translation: CSVPTGSNYGYTF.

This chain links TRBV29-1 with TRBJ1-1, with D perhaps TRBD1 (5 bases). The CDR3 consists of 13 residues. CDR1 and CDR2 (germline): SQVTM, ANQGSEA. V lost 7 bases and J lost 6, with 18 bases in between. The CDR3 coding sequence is TGCAGCGGTGGCGGGGCAGGGTACGCTGAAGCTTTCTTT. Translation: CSGGGAGYAEAFF.

CDR3 nucleotide sequence: TGTGCCTGGAGGCTTTGGGGGGGCCCAAAGGAGTATGGCTACACCTTC. This gives the protein CAWRLWGGPKEYGYTF. This chain joins TRBV30 and TRBJ1-2; possible D gene TRBD1, 6 bases. The CDR3 is 16 amino acids. Germline CDR1 GTSNPN, CDR2 SVGIG (reference sequence). V lost 3 bases, J lost 5 bases, and 22 bases lay in between.

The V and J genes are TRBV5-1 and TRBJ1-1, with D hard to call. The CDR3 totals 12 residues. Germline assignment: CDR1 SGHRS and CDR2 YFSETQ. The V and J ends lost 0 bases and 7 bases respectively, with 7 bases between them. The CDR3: CASSLDGFEAFF. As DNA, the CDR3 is TGCGCCAGCAGCTTGGACGGTTTTGAAGCTTTCTTT.

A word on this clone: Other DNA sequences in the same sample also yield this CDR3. CDR3 nucleotide sequence: TGTGCCAGCAGCTCACAGGGGTACGAGCAGTACTTC. This codes for CASSSQGYEQYF. The chain uses TRBV7-9 and TRBJ2-7; 7 nucleotides align to TRBD1. The ends lost 4 bases at V and 4 bases at J; junction bases unmatched: 1. Germline V gene data show CDR1 as SEHNR and CDR2 as FQNEAQ (reference sequence). CDR3 length: 12 residues.

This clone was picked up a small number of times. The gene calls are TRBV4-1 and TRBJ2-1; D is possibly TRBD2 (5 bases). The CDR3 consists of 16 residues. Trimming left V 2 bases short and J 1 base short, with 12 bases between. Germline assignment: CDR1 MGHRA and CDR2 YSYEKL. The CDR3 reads CASSQNWRASYNEQFF. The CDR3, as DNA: TGCGCCAGCAGCCAAAACTGGCGGGCATCCTACAATGAGCAGTTCTTC.

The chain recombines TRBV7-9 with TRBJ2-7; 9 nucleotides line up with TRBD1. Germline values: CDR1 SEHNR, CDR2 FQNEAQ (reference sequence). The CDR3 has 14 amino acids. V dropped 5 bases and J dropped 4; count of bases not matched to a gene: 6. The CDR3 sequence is CASSDTGGAYEQYF. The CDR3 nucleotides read TGTGCCAGCAGCGATACAGGGGGCGCATACGAGCAGTACTTC.

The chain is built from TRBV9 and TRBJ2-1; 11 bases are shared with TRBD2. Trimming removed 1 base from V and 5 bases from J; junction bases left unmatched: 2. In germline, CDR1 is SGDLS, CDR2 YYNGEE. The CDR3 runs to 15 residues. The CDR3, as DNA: TGTGCCAGCAGCGTAACTAGCGGGAGTCACAATGAGCAGTTCTTC. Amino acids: CASSVTSGSHNEQFF. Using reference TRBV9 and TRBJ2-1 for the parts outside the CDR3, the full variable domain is DSGVTQTPKHLITATGQRVTLRCSPRSGDLSVYWYQQSLDQGLQFLIQYYNGEERAKGNILERFSAQQFPDLHSELNLSSLELGDSALYFCASSVTSGSHNEQFFGPGTRLTVL.

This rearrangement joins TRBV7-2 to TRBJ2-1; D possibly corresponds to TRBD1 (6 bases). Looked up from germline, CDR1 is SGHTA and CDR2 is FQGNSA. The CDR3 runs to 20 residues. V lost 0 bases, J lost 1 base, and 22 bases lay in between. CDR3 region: CASSLANVGAGLRSYNEQFF. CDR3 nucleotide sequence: TGTGCCAGCAGCTTAGCTAATGTGGGGGCGGGCCTTCGTTCCTACAATGAGCAGTTCTTC.

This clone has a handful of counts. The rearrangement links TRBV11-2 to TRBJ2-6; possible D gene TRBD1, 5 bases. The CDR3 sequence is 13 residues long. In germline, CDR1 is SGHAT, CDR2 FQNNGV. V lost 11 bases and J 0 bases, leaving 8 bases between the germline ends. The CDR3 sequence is CAAGNSGANVLTF. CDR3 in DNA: TGTGCCGCAGGGAACTCTGGGGCCAACGTCCTGACTTTC.

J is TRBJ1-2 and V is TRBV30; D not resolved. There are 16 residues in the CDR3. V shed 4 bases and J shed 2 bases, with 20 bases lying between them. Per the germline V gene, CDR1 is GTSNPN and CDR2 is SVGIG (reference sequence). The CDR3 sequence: CAWTPLGGRGNYGYTF. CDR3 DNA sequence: TGTGCCTGGACGCCGCTTGGAGGCCGGGGAAACTATGGCTACACCTTC.

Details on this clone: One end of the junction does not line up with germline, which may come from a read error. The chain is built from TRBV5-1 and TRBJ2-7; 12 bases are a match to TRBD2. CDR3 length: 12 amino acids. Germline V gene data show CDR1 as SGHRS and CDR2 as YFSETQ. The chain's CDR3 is CASSTRTSGAPF. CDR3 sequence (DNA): TGCGCCAGCAGCACTCGGACTAGCGGGGCCCCATTC. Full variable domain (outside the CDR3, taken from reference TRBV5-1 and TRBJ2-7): KAGVTQTPRYLIKTRGQQVTLSCSPISGHRSVSWYQQTPGQGLQFLFEYFSETQRNKGNFPGRFSGRQFSNSRSEMNVSTLELGDSALYLCASSTRTSGAPFGPGTRLTVT.

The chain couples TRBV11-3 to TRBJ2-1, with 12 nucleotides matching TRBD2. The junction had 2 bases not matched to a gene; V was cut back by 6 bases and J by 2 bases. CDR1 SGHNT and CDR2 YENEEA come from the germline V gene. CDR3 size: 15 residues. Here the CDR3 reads CASSRLAGAYNEQFF. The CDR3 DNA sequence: TGTGCCAGCAGTCGACTAGCGGGGGCCTACAATGAGCAGTTCTTC.

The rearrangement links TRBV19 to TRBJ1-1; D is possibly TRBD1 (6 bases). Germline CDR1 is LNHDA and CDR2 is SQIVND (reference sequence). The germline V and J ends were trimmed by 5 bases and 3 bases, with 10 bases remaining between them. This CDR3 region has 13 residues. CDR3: CASSVTGHTEAFF. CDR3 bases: TGTGCCAGTAGTGTAACAGGGCACACTGAAGCTTTCTTT.

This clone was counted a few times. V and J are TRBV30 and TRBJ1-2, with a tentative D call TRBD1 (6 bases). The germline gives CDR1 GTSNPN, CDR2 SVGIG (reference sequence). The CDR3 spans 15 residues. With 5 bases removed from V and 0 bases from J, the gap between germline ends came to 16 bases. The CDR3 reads CAWLIQGTSNYGYTF. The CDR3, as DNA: TGTGCCTGGTTGATACAGGGAACTTCTAACTATGGCTACACCTTC.